This T cell receptor beta chain was captured by sequencing in a study of Graves' ophthalmopathy and Graves' hyperthyroidism. Background on the study: Researchers obtained peripheral blood at initial diagnosis, before any treatment had begun.

Findings of the study overall: Blood samples also showed most expanded thyroid clonotypes exceeding 0.001 frequency. It was with roughly 71% sensitivity and approximately 75% specificity that the model predicted ophthalmopathy progression.

The CDR3 loop spans 14 amino acids. Between the trimmed V and J ends, which lost 7 bases and 6 bases, there was a span of 18 bases. CDR1 is MDHEN, CDR2 SYDVKM, per germline. From RNA, the CDR3 regions of TCR beta chains were amplified and sequenced. RT-PCR with HTBI primers came first, then second-round multiplex PCR. MiXCR was run by TCRdb on the multiplex PCR reads, yielding one entry per CDR3 protein. Here the sample spans some 150,000 distinct CDR3 sequences, 35% to 45% being singletons. This clonotype showed up just a few times. The antigen remains undetermined. All donors with ophthalmopathy were recorded as having moderate-to-severe activity, CAS ≥3, NOSPECS ≥4 and a duration under 3 months.

This chain connects TRBV28 to TRBJ1-2; D unresolved. The receptor's source is a man aged 25-45 years with Graves' ophthalmopathy. The sample taken for sequencing was peripheral blood. This CDR3 reads CASIPRFLRDGYTF. The DNA for the CDR3 is TGTGCCAGCATCCCCCGGTTCCTTCGGGATGGCTACACCTTC.